Below, 7 T cell receptor beta chains from the same sample are listed, as sequenced in a study of T cells in Graves' hyperthyroidism and ophthalmopathy. Amplification of TCR beta CDR3 regions used RNA as the template. Researchers ran a first-round RT-PCR on the TCR CDR3 using the HTBI primer set. In TCRdb, the multiplex PCR reads were re-called with MiXCR into one record per CDR3 protein. Of hundreds of thousands of distinct CDR3 sequences listed, about 14% are singletons. The sequenced sample consisted of blood. The receptors originated from a woman aged 45-60 years with Graves' ophthalmopathy.

This clonotype was recorded many times. This chain uses TRBV18 with TRBJ1-1, with TRBD1 matching 7 bases. This CDR3 has 13 amino acids. V trimming: 4 bases; J trimming: 5 bases; junction bases outside the gene matches: 4. Looked up from germline, CDR1 is KGHSH and CDR2 is LQKENI. The DNA of the CDR3 is TGTGCCAGCTCACAGACACAGGGGACTGAAGCTTTCTTT. It encodes CASSQTQGTEAFF.

This chain connects TRBV19 to TRBJ1-1; D unclear. V lost 4 bases and J 1 base, leaving 16 bases between the germline ends. The CDR3 loop spans 16 amino acids. Germline CDR1 LNHDA, CDR2 SQIVND (reference sequence). The CDR3 nucleotides are TGTGCCAGTAGTACGTACAGCCCCGCTTCGAACACTGAAGCTTTCTTT. Protein: CASSTYSPASNTEAFF. The full variable domain, with the rest looked up from reference TRBV19 and TRBJ1-1, is DGGITQSPKYLFRKEGQNVTLSCEQNLNHDAMYWYRQDPGQGLRLIYYSQIVNDFQKGDIAEGYSVSREKKESFPLTVTSAQKNPTAFYLCASSTYSPASNTEAFFGQGTRLTVV.

This clonotype was picked up many times. The chain is built from TRBV7-6 and TRBJ2-5; TRBD1 agrees at 9 bases. CDR1 is SGHVS, CDR2 FNYEAQ, per germline. V was clipped by 2 bases and J by 7 bases; unmatched bases: 8. This CDR3 is 15 amino acids long. As DNA, the CDR3 is TGTGCCAGCAGCTTAAAGGGACAGGGTTGGGGGACCCAGTACTTC. This encodes CASSLKGQGWGTQYF.

This clonotype has a count of ten or more. The rearrangement joins TRBV7-3 to TRBJ2-2; tentatively, D is TRBD2 (6 bases). Trimming left V 2 bases short and J 7 bases short, with 11 bases between. Germline lookup yields CDR1 SGHTA and CDR2 FQGTGA. The CDR3 runs 14 residues. This chain's CDR3 is CASSLGREDGELFF. The CDR3 DNA is TGTGCCAGCAGCTTAGGCAGGGAGGACGGGGAGCTGTTTTTT. Using reference TRBV7-3 and TRBJ2-2 for the parts outside the CDR3, the full variable domain is GAGVSQTPSNKVTEKGKYVELRCDPISGHTALYWYRQSLGQGPEFLIYFQGTGAADDSGLPNDRFFAVRPEGSVSTLKIQRTERGDSAVYLCASSLGREDGELFFGEGSRLTVL.

This clonotype was seen more than once but under ten times. The chain has TRBV9 and TRBJ2-5, with 7 bases lining up with TRBD1. CDR1 and CDR2 (germline): SGDLS, YYNGEE. The trim removed 5 bases at V and 4 bases at J, leaving 5 bases unmatched. This CDR3 is 13 amino acids long. The CDR3 bases are TGTGCCAGCAGACCAACAGGGGTAGAGACCCAGTACTTC. Its protein is CASRPTGVETQYF.

The sample holds many counts of this clonotype. This chain uses TRBV20-1 with TRBJ2-7; no reliable D call. The CDR3 is made up of 13 amino acids. Germline assignment: CDR1 DFQATT and CDR2 SNEGSKA (reference sequence). Trimming took 1 base from V and 1 from J, leaving 8 bases between them. The CDR3 protein is CSARVAPSYEQYF. CDR3 nucleotide sequence: TGCAGTGCTAGAGTTGCACCATCCTACGAGCAGTACTTC.

This clonotype was seen ten or more times. The J gene is TRBJ1-1, the V gene TRBV20-1; a weak D match, TRBD1 (6 bases). The CDR3 consists of 12 residues. CDR1 and CDR2 from the germline V gene are DFQATT and SNEGSKA (reference sequence). The V end was cut by 3 bases, the J end by 5 bases, with 10 bases between. CDR3 DNA sequence: TGCAGTGCTAGCGTAGGGGGAACTGAAGCTTTCTTT. Amino acids: CSASVGGTEAFF.